The subject of this entry is one T cell receptor (beta chain). The data derive from a study of control samples from healthy donors and cancer patients. Repertoires were generated with immunoSEQ multiplex PCR, while TCRdb's copy carries only in-frame clones and drops some. The table lists roughly 450,000 clones, about nine tenths of them singletons, with over 5.5% in the top ten. Germline V gives CDR1 SGHDT, CDR2 YYEEEE. With 0 bases removed from V and 2 bases from J, the gap between germline ends came to 7 bases. The CDR3 contains 14 residues. This clonotype originated in a man in his forties with head and neck cancer. The chain combines TRBV5-6 with TRBJ2-3, with D unclear. The sequenced sample consisted of PBMCs. As DNA, the CDR3 is TGTGCCAGCAGCTTGGCGACTGCCACAGATACGCAGTATTTT. Its protein product is CASSLATATDTQYF. The complete variable domain, with remaining parts taken from reference TRBV5-6 and TRBJ2-3, reads DAGVTQSPTHLIKTRGQQVTLRCSPKSGHDTVSWYQQALGQGPQFIFQYYEEEERQRGNFPDRFSGHQFPNYSSELNVNALLLGDSALYLCASSLATATDTQYFGPGTRLTVL.